This T cell receptor (beta chain) was identified during a study of blood T cell repertoires in COVID-19. This clone was seen a single time. The CDR3 spans 15 residues. Germline V lookup: CDR1 SGHAT, CDR2 FQNNGV. V was clipped by 5 bases and J by 5 bases; unmatched bases: 5. Method: immunoSEQ multiplex PCR; TCRdb's copy keeps in-frame clones and lacks some. The data contain some 180,000 clones, roughly 91% of them singletons. V usage is TRBV11-2 and J usage is TRBJ2-2, with 10 bases that match TRBD2. The sample taken for sequencing was peripheral blood. This clonotype was obtained from a man between 18 and 29 years old with COVID-19, enrolled during active disease. Written as DNA, the CDR3 is TGTGCCAGCAGCCTAGCGGGAGACGGGACCGGGGAGCTGTTTTTT. Its protein product is CASSLAGDGTGELFF.